This entry lists 5 T cell receptor beta chains sequenced from one sample in a study of T cells in Graves' hyperthyroidism and ophthalmopathy. RNA transcripts served as the template for amplifying TCR beta CDR3 regions. Initially, a first-round RT-PCR of the TCR CDR3 employed the HTBI primer set. From the multiplex PCR reads, TCRdb called clonotypes with MiXCR, one entry per CDR3 protein. The sample shows hundreds of thousands of distinct CDR3 sequences, about 20% of them seen only once. The sequenced sample was blood. These TCRs come from a man aged 35-49 years with Graves' ophthalmopathy.

This clonotype was recorded at least ten times. The CDR3 sequence is CASTTLGDLSYEQYF. CDR3 sequence (DNA): TGTGCCAGCACCACCCTGGGGGACTTAAGCTACGAGCAGTACTTC. The chain combines TRBV12-3 or TRBV12-4 with TRBJ2-7; tentative D call: TRBD2 (6 bases). Trimming removed 7 bases from V and 3 bases from J, with 19 bases in between. This CDR3 comprises 15 residues.

This clonotype came up many times. V gene TRBV5-1 combines with J gene TRBJ1-2; D gene unclear. The V end lost 3 bases, the J end lost 4 bases, and 7 bases lay between the germline ends. The V gene's germline CDR1 is SGHRS and CDR2 YFSETQ. CDR3 length: 12 residues. DNA for the CDR3: TGCGCCAGCAGCTCCGAACCCTATGGCTACACCTTC. It is translated as CASSSEPYGYTF.

The chain employs TRBV6-1 and TRBJ1-3, with 7 bases aligning to TRBD1. CDR1 MNHNS and CDR2 SASEGT come from the germline V gene. V lost 6 bases and J lost 2; bases outside the gene matches: 1. This CDR3 has 13 residues. The CDR3 coding sequence is TGTGCCAGCAGAGGGACAGCTGGAAACACCATATATTTT. Translated: CASRGTAGNTIYF.

The gene calls are TRBV29-1 and TRBJ1-1; D remains unclear. CDR3 length: 13 amino acids. The V gene lost 5 bases and the J gene lost 3 bases, with 13 bases spanning the gap. Germline values: CDR1 SQVTM, CDR2 ANQGSEA. Here the CDR3 reads CSVTGSPDTEAFF. The CDR3 coding sequence is TGCAGCGTTACCGGGTCTCCGGACACTGAAGCTTTCTTT.

This clonotype showed up many times. The chain joins TRBV30 to TRBJ2-3, with D possibly called TRBD1 or TRBD2 (6 bases each). V was trimmed by 0 bases and J by 7 bases, leaving 14 bases between them. This CDR3 region has 14 residues. Germline V CDR1 and CDR2: GTSNPN, SVGIG (reference sequence). The CDR3 DNA reads TGTGCCTGGAGTGTAAGGGGGGCGAGGAATACGCAGTATTTT. Protein product: CAWSVRGARNTQYF.